This T cell receptor (beta chain) was retrieved from a study of shared clonotypes between healthy human individuals. Libraries were prepared by immunoSEQ multiplex PCR; TCRdb keeps only in-frame clonotypes and omits some of them. There are 180,000 or so clones in the sample; just under 95% occur only once, and about 0.07% lies in the top ten. Germline V CDR1 and CDR2: GTSNPN, SVGIG (reference sequence). V was clipped by 5 bases and J by 9 bases; unmatched bases: 7. CDR3 length: 13 residues. Sequenced material: naive CD4+ T cells sorted from blood. Subset specified: CD45RA+ positively selected. This sequence originates from a woman younger than 45 in good health. V usage is TRBV30 and J usage is TRBJ1-2; 12 nucleotides align to TRBD1. CDR3 DNA sequence: TGTGCCTGGGGGACAGGGGGCGGTAGTAGCTACACCTTC. This encodes CAWGTGGGSSYTF.